The table lists the clone carrying this T cell receptor (beta chain) with many counts. The V and J ends lost 7 bases and 1 base, in that order; junction bases with no gene match: 3. The CDR3 extends over 14 amino acids. CDR1 is SGHRS, CDR2 YFSETQ, per germline. Original data processing: Estimation of nucleated cell counts was performed using reference gene primer amplification. Using immunoSEQ multiplex PCR, the repertoire was profiled, and TCRdb retains in-frame clones only, with some absent. D and trimming come from the DNA, and the V and J calls and clone size come from that table. Of a few hundred thousand clones listed, roughly 85% were seen once; the top ten hold 3.6%. This record belongs to a study of blood T cell repertoires in COVID-19. Study as a whole: In each case, the material was cDNA or gDNA derived from T cells, B-cell-depleted T cells, or PBMCs.

This TCR was recovered from a woman in her late teens or twenties with acute or convalescent COVID-19. The material sequenced was peripheral blood. The rearrangement joins TRBV5-1 to TRBJ2-2, with TRBD1 matching over 8 bases. The CDR3 loop is CASADRVNTGELFF. The DNA of the CDR3 is TGCGCCAGCGCGGACAGGGTGAACACCGGGGAGCTGTTTTTT.